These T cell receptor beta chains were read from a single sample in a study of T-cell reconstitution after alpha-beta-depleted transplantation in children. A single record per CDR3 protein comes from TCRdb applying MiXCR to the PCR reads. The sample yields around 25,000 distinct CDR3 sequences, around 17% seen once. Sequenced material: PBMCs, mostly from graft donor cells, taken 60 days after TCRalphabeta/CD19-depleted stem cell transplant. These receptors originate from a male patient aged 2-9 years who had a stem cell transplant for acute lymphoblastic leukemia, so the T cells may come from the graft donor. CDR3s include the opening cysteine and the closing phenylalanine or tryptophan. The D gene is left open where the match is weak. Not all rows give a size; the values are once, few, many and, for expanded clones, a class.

DNA: TGTGCCAGCAGCGTCCAAGTAGGGGACAGAGGGGGCGGGGAGCTGTTTTTT
CDR3: CASSVQVGDRGGGELFF
D: .
V: TRBV21-1
size: few
J: TRBJ2-2

DNA: TGTGCCAGCAGTTACGGGGGACAGCCCTCCTACGAGCAGTACTTC
CDR3: CASSYGGQPSYEQYF
D: TRBD1
V: TRBV6-5
size: few
J: TRBJ2-7

DNA: TGTGCCAGCAGCCCCGGGACTAGCGGGGGATACGAGCAGTACTTC
CDR3: CASSPGTSGGYEQYF
D: TRBD2
V: TRBV3-1
size: few
J: TRBJ2-7

DNA: TGTGCCAGCTCACCTTCCAGGTCTGTGGAGACCCAGTACTTC
CDR3: CASSPSRSVETQYF
D: .
V: TRBV18
size: .
J: TRBJ2-5

DNA: TGTGCCAGCAGCTTAGCTGGGGGCGGGAGGTCCTACGAGCAGTACTTC
CDR3: CASSLAGGGRSYEQYF
D: TRBD2
V: TRBV7-2
size: many
J: TRBJ2-7

DNA: TGTGCCAGCTCACCGCGTATCGACAGTTCTTCCACTGAAGCTTTCTTT
CDR3: CASSPRIDSSSTEAFF
D: .
V: TRBV18
size: .
J: TRBJ1-1

DNA: TGCGCCAGCAGCTTGGCGGGGACATCGAACACTGAAGCTTTCTTT
CDR3: CASSLAGTSNTEAFF
D: .
V: TRBV5-1
size: .
J: TRBJ1-1

DNA: TGTGCCAGCAGCCAAGAATCCCAGGAGATCGAGACCCAGTACTTC
CDR3: CASSQESQEIETQYF
D: .
V: TRBV3-1
size: .
J: TRBJ2-5

DNA: TGTGCCAGCAGCTTGGACACAGATACGCAGTATTTT
CDR3: CASSLDTDTQYF
D: .
V: TRBV5-5
size: .
J: TRBJ2-3

DNA: TGTGCCAGCAGTGACTCCCCTAGCGGAAGAAGCACAGATACGCAGTGTTTT
CDR3: CASSDSPSGRSTDTQCF
D: TRBD2
V: TRBV6-4
size: .
J: TRBJ2-3

DNA: TGTGCCACCGACCGACAGGGGGGGAACATTCAGTACTTC
CDR3: CATDRQGGNIQYF
D: TRBD1
V: TRBV6-1
size: few
J: TRBJ2-4

DNA: TGTGCCAGCAGTGGTCCGGGACTGGACTATGGCTACACCTTC
CDR3: CASSGPGLDYGYTF
D: .
V: TRBV6-1
size: few
J: TRBJ1-2

DNA: TGTGCCAGCAGCCCCCAAGGCAGGGTGAACACTGAAGCTTTCTTT
CDR3: CASSPQGRVNTEAFF
D: .
V: TRBV5-6
size: many
J: TRBJ1-1

DNA: TGTGCCAGCGCTTTTAGCGGGAGGTTAATGCACGAGCAGTACTTC
CDR3: CASAFSGRLMHEQYF
D: TRBD2
V: TRBV28
size: many
J: TRBJ2-7

DNA: TGTGCCACCAGCAGAGACCCTAGCGGCACAGATACGCAGTATTTT
CDR3: CATSRDPSGTDTQYF
D: .
V: TRBV15
size: many
J: TRBJ2-3

DNA: TGTGCCAGCAGCTTAGGGGGACAGGGGAGGTGGCATTTT
CDR3: CASSLGGQGRWHF
D: TRBD1
V: TRBV7-2
size: .
J: TRBJ1-5

DNA: TGTGCCAGCAGCCAGGGAAGCGCGTATGGCTACACCTTC
CDR3: CASSQGSAYGYTF
D: .
V: TRBV4-2
size: .
J: TRBJ1-2

DNA: TGTGCCAGCAGCGCCAGACTAGCGGATAGCTCCTACAATGAGCAGTTCTTC
CDR3: CASSARLADSSYNEQFF
D: TRBD2
V: TRBV9
size: .
J: TRBJ2-1

DNA: TGTGCCAGCACCTCATTGAGGGGGGGAGACTACGAGCAGTACTTC
CDR3: CASTSLRGGDYEQYF
D: .
V: TRBV27
size: .
J: TRBJ2-7

DNA: TGCAGTGCTACGTCGATAGAGCTCCGGGACAGGCGCGATGAGCAGTTCTTC
CDR3: CSATSIELRDRRDEQFF
D: TRBD1
V: TRBV20-1
size: many
J: TRBJ2-1

DNA: TGCGCCAGCAGCTTGGAGTCCGGAGAGTGGTACGAGCAGTACTTC
CDR3: CASSLESGEWYEQYF
D: .
V: TRBV5-1
size: medium-sized
J: TRBJ2-7

DNA: TGTGCCACCACCCCGTTTGGGGTTAATCAGCCCCAGCATTTT
CDR3: CATTPFGVNQPQHF
D: .
V: TRBV24-1
size: few
J: TRBJ1-5

DNA: TGCGCCAGCAGCTTCGACCCATGGACAGGACCGGTCTCAAAGGAGAACACCGGGGAGCTGTTTTTT
CDR3: CASSFDPWTGPVSKENTGELFF
D: TRBD1
V: TRBV5-1
size: few
J: TRBJ2-2

DNA: TGCAGTGCATGGACTAGCGGGGGCGCAGATACGCAGTATTTT
CDR3: CSAWTSGGADTQYF
D: TRBD2
V: TRBV20-1
size: many
J: TRBJ2-3

DNA: TGTGCCACTCGGACAGGGGGCGGGACCGGGGAGCTGTTTTTT
CDR3: CATRTGGGTGELFF
D: TRBD1
V: TRBV12-3/TRBV12-4
size: .
J: TRBJ2-2

DNA: TGTGCCAGCAGCTTGGGGGACAGGGTACCCTACGAGCAGTACTTC
CDR3: CASSLGDRVPYEQYF
D: TRBD1
V: TRBV5-4
size: once
J: TRBJ2-7

DNA: TGCGCCAGCAGTTATGAGACTAGGCGTGATTCCGGGGAGCTGTTTTTT
CDR3: CASSYETRRDSGELFF
D: .
V: TRBV5-1
size: .
J: TRBJ2-2

DNA: TGTGCCAGCAGCGTTGCCAATGGAGAGGCCTACGAGCAGTACTTC
CDR3: CASSVANGEAYEQYF
D: .
V: TRBV9
size: .
J: TRBJ2-7

DNA: TGTGCCAGCAGCTTAGAGGTGAACTTGGGGTACGAGCAGTACTTC
CDR3: CASSLEVNLGYEQYF
D: .
V: TRBV7-2
size: many
J: TRBJ2-7

DNA: TGTGCCAGCAGACCTAGGGGGGGACAGACAAAGAGTACCCAGTACTTC
CDR3: CASRPRGGQTKSTQYF
D: .
V: TRBV7-2
size: .
J: TRBJ2-5

DNA: TGTGCCAGCAGCTTCTTACGCAAGCCGGGACAACTAGCCAAAAACATTCAGTACTTC
CDR3: CASSFLRKPGQLAKNIQYF
D: .
V: TRBV11-1
size: .
J: TRBJ2-4

DNA: TGTGCCAGCAGTGATCGACGTGACAGGGAGTTCAGGAAACTGTTTTTT
CDR3: CASSDRRDREFRKLFF
D: TRBD1
V: TRBV28
size: .
J: TRBJ1-4

DNA: TGTGCCAGCAGTAAGGGGCGGGGGCCTACCAATGAGCAGTTCTTC
CDR3: CASSKGRGPTNEQFF
D: .
V: TRBV12-3/TRBV12-4
size: .
J: TRBJ2-1

DNA: TGTGCCACCAAGGGCGGACAGGGGTGGTACACCGGGGAGCTGTTTTTT
CDR3: CATKGGQGWYTGELFF
D: TRBD1
V: TRBV6-1
size: .
J: TRBJ2-2

DNA: TGTGCCAGCAGCTTAGCGACGAACTATGGCTACACCTTC
CDR3: CASSLATNYGYTF
D: .
V: TRBV11-2
size: many
J: TRBJ1-2

DNA: TGTGCCAGCAGTCCGTTGGCAGGGGTCTTAAATGAGCAGTTCTTC
CDR3: CASSPLAGVLNEQFF
D: .
V: TRBV2
size: many
J: TRBJ2-1

DNA: TGCAGTGCTAGAGATTCCCAGGGCAATCAGCCCCAGCATTTT
CDR3: CSARDSQGNQPQHF
D: .
V: TRBV20-1
size: few
J: TRBJ1-5